The T cell receptor beta chain under discussion was sequenced for a study of shared clonotypes between healthy human individuals. Whole-study context: Three CD4 naive, three CD4 memory, two CD8 naive and one CD8 memory plate were used per donor.

The CDR3 totals 14 residues. V lost 5 bases and J 2 bases, leaving 10 bases between the germline ends. Looked up from germline, CDR1 is ENHRY and CDR2 is SYGVKD. Using immunoSEQ multiplex PCR, the repertoire was profiled, and TCRdb retains in-frame clones only, with some absent. The sample consists of a few million clones, approximately 95% of them appearing once. Material for sequencing was naive CD4+ T cells from PBMCs. Regarding subset: CD45RA+ positively selected. The clonotype was recovered from a man aged 18 to 35 in good health. Some clones in this sample may be carry-over from other donors' samples. The rearrangement joins TRBV10-3 to TRBJ1-5; D is ambiguous. This chain's CDR3 is CAISPSGGNQPQHF. Here the CDR3 DNA reads TGTGCCATCAGTCCTTCGGGCGGCAATCAGCCCCAGCATTTT.